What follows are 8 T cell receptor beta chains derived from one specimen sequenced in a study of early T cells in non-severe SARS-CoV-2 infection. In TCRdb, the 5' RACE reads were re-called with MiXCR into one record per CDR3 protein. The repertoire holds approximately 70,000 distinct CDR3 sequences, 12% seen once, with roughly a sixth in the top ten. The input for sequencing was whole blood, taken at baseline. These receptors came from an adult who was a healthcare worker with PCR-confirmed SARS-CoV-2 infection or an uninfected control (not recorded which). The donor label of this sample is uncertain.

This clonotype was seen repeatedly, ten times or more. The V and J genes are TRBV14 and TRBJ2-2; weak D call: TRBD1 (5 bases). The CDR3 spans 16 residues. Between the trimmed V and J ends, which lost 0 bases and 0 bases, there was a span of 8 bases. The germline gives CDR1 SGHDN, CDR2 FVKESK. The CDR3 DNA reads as TGTGCCAGCAGCCAAGACCGGACAACGAACACCGGGGAGCTGTTTTTT. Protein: CASSQDRTTNTGELFF.

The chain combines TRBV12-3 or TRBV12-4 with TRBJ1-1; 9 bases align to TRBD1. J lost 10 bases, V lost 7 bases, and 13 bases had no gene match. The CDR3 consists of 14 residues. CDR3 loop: CASTPPGQGWAAFF. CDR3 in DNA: TGTGCCAGCACTCCCCCGGGACAGGGATGGGCAGCTTTCTTT.

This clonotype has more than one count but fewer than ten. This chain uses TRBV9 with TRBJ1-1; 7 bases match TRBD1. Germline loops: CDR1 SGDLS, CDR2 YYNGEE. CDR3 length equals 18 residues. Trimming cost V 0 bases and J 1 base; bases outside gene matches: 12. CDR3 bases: TGTGCCAGCAGCGTAGGAGACAGGGTGAGAGTGGGGAACACTGAAGCTTTCTTT. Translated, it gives CASSVGDRVRVGNTEAFF. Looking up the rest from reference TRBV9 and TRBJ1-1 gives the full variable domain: DSGVTQTPKHLITATGQRVTLRCSPRSGDLSVYWYQQSLDQGLQFLIQYYNGEERAKGNILERFSAQQFPDLHSELNLSSLELGDSALYFCASSVGDRVRVGNTEAFFGQGTRLTVV.

In DNA form, the CDR3 reads TGTGCCAGCAGCTCGACTAACTACGAGCAGTACTTC. This encodes CASSSTNYEQYF. The rearrangement uses TRBV7-2 and TRBJ2-7; tentative D call: TRBD2 (5 bases). V dropped 4 bases and J dropped 3 bases, with 7 bases sitting between them. Germline V gene sequence: CDR1 SGHTA, CDR2 FQGNSA. The CDR3 runs 12 residues.

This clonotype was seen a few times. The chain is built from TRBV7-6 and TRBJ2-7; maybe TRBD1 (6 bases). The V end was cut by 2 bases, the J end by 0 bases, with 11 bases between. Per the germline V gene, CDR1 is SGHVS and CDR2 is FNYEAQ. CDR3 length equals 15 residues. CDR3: CASSLWGTSSYEQYF. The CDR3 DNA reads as TGTGCCAGCAGCTTATGGGGGACAAGCTCCTACGAGCAGTACTTC.

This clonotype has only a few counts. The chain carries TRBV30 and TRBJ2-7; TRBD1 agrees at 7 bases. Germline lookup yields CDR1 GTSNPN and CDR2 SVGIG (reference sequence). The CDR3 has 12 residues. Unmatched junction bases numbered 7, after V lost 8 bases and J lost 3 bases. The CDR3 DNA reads TGTGCCGGCGGCAGGGGGAACTACGAGCAGTACTTC. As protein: CAGGRGNYEQYF.

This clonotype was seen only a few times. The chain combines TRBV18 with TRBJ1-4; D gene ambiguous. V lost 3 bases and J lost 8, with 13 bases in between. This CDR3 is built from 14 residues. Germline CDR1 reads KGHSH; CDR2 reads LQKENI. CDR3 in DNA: TGTGCCAGCTCACCGGGAGGCGATAGGGAAAAACTGTTTTTT. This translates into CASSPGGDREKLFF. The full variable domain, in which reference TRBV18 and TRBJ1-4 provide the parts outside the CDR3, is NAGVMQNPRHLVRRRGQEARLRCSPMKGHSHVYWYRQLPEEGLKFMVYLQKENIIDESGMPKERFSAEFPKEGPSILRIQQVVRGDSAAYFCASSPGGDREKLFFGSGTQLSVL.

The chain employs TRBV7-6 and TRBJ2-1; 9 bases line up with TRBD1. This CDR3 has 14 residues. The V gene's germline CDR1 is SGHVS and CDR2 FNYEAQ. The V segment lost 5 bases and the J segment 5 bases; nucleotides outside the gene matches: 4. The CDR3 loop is CASSLRDRDNEQFF. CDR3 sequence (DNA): TGTGCCAGCAGCCTCCGGGACAGGGACAATGAGCAGTTCTTC.